A single sample is the source of the 4 T cell receptor beta chains below, sequenced in a study of blood T cells in healthy people across ages. Next came a second PCR, run for about 7 to 12 cycles, which used a sample-barcoded 5' primer along with a J-beta primer mix. MiXCR, run by TCRdb on the 5' RACE reads, gives a single entry per CDR3 protein. The table shows about 590,000 distinct CDR3 sequences, with around 31% occurring only once. Source material: blood. The receptors here all came from an elderly woman in good health.

This clonotype was observed a single time. A read error may be the cause here, since a much bigger clone is one base away. V gene TRBV5-1 combines with J gene TRBJ1-4; TRBD1 matches 7 bases. The CDR3 is 15 amino acids. V shed 0 bases and J 10 bases; nucleotides not matched to a gene: 9. Germline lookup yields CDR1 SGHRS and CDR2 YFSETQ. CDR3 in amino acids: CASSLDAGGDGKLFF. The DNA for the CDR3 is TGCGCCAGCAGCTTGGATGCAGGGGGGGATGGAAAACTGTTTTTT.

This clonotype turned up a few times. A clone one base away is much larger, so this may be a read error. The chain joins TRBV28 to TRBJ2-7; possibly TRBD1 for D (6 bases). Germline V gene lookup returns CDR1 MDHEN and CDR2 SYDVKM. The length of the CDR3 is 15 residues. Here the CDR3 DNA reads TGTGCCGGCAGTCCAACAGGGTCCAAATCCTACGAGCAGTACTTC. As protein: CAGSPTGSKSYEQYF.

The sample holds many counts of this clonotype. This chain links TRBV6-2 or TRBV6-3 with TRBJ2-7, with D perhaps TRBD1 (6 bases). CDR3 length: 13 amino acids. The germline V and J ends were trimmed by 4 bases and 7 bases, with 14 bases remaining between them. Germline loops: CDR1 MNHEY, CDR2 SVGEGT. In nucleotides, the CDR3 is TGTGCCAGCAGTTTTCACACAGGGCAAGAGCAGTACTTC. It encodes CASSFHTGQEQYF.

Many counts were recorded for this clonotype. This chain links TRBV7-3 with TRBJ2-3; D is possibly TRBD1 or TRBD2 (5 bases each). The CDR3 extends over 14 amino acids. Looked up from germline, CDR1 is SGHTA and CDR2 is FQGTGA. The ends were cut back, 5 bases at V and 1 base at J, with 10 bases in the middle. The CDR3 nucleotides read TGTGCCAGCAGCGGGGGTTTGGGCACAGATACGCAGTATTTT. It specifies CASSGGLGTDTQYF.